These T cell receptor beta chains were read from a single sample in a study of identical twins. TCRdb used MiXCR to reprocess the 5' RACE reads, holding one entry per CDR3 protein. The sample includes around 280,000 distinct CDR3 sequences, 6.5% to 9.5% of them seen just once. This sample was also put to use in a study of yellow fever vaccine responses in identical twins.

The sequenced sample was memory (CD45RO+) T cells sorted from blood. These receptor sequences come from a woman aged 18-35 years in good health. The CDR3 runs from the conserved cysteine through the conserved F or W. A D gene is named only where the DNA matches it firmly. Rows may omit the clone size; those that give it use once, few, many or a size class.

d_gene,abundance,v_gene,j_gene,CDR3nt,CDR3aa
TRBD2,many,TRBV7-2,TRBJ2-1,TGTGCCAGCAGCCCCGGGCCTTTAGCGGGAGCAAAAAATAGCTTC,CASSPGPLAGAKNSF
TRBD2,NA,TRBV20-1,TRBJ2-3,TGCAGTGCTAGAGCCTCTAGCGGGGGGTCGAATACGCAGTATTTT,CSARASSGGSNTQYF
NA,few,TRBV4-2,TRBJ1-2,TGTGCCAGCAGCTCTCGGGAGGGGAAGAACTATGGCTACACCTTC,CASSSREGKNYGYTF
NA,many,TRBV7-2,TRBJ2-7,TGTGCCAGCAGCACACCCTACATGGCCCAGCTGTACTTC,CASSTPYMAQLYF
NA,NA,TRBV28,TRBJ1-2,TGTGCCAGCAGTTTAGGGGCGGAAGGGATCTATGGCTACACCTTC,CASSLGAEGIYGYTF
TRBD1,few,TRBV5-1,TRBJ2-6,TGCGCCAGCCACACTCCGACACAGGGGGAGGCCTCTGGGGCCAACGTCCTGACTTTC,CASHTPTQGEASGANVLTF
NA,many,TRBV7-9,TRBJ1-5,TGTGCCAGCAGCTCCTCTCTGTCGGGACGGATCAATCAGCCCCAGCATTTT,CASSSSLSGRINQPQHF
NA,many,TRBV6-6,TRBJ2-4,TGTGCCAGCAGTCCTGGGGGGCTAGCCAAAAACATTCAGTACTTC,CASSPGGLAKNIQYF
TRBD1,few,TRBV19,TRBJ2-2,TGTGCCAGTAGACCGACGGACAGGGGGACCGGGGAGCTGTTTTTT,CASRPTDRGTGELFF
TRBD1,many,TRBV20-1,TRBJ1-1,TGCAGTGCTAGAGGTCCAGACAGGGAAACTGAAGCTTTCTTT,CSARGPDRETEAFF
NA,NA,TRBV6-5,TRBJ1-4,TGTGCCAGCAGTTACGGAGGGGGACCTAATGAAAAACTGTTTTTT,CASSYGGGPNEKLFF
NA,few,TRBV12-3/TRBV12-4,TRBJ2-1,TGTGCCAGCAACCAAGCGGAAAGCTCCTACAATGAGCAGTTCTTC,CASNQAESSYNEQFF
NA,many,TRBV5-6,TRBJ2-5,TGTGCCAGCAGCATCGGCGAGACCCAGTACTTC,CASSIGETQYF
NA,NA,TRBV19,TRBJ1-5,TGTGCCAGTAGTATACAGGGGACCCTCAACAATCAGCCCCAGCATTTT,CASSIQGTLNNQPQHF
TRBD2,few,TRBV5-1,TRBJ2-2,TGCGCCAGCAGCCGCGGGGACTACTGGGAGCTGTTTTTT,CASSRGDYWELFF
NA,NA,TRBV11-3,TRBJ2-7,TGTGCCAGCAGCTTAGATAGGCGGTTAACCTACGAGCAGTACTTC,CASSLDRRLTYEQYF
NA,few,TRBV7-2,TRBJ2-4,TGTGCCAGCAGCTTATTTCCACCGGCGCTTGACTTC,CASSLFPPALDF